This T cell receptor beta chain came from a study of blood T cell repertoires in COVID-19. Overall study: Sites in the United States, Italy and Spain provided acute and convalescent COVID-19 samples. T cells, B-cell-depleted T cells, or PBMCs supplied cDNA or gDNA.

The CDR3 extends over 16 amino acids. Looked up from germline, CDR1 is MNHEY and CDR2 is SMNVEV (reference sequence). The trim removed 6 bases at V and 8 bases at J, leaving 13 bases unmatched. This clone was observed at least ten times. TCRdb keeps only in-frame clones here, not all; method: immunoSEQ multiplex PCR. The sample shows about 140,000 clones, less than 90% of them seen only once. The V gene is TRBV27, the J gene TRBJ1-4, with TRBD1 matching 9 bases. The receptor comes from a young man with COVID-19, enrolled during active disease. Specimen: peripheral blood. CDR3 in amino acids: CASSQTLQGASEKLFF. The CDR3, as DNA: TGTGCCAGCAGCCAAACTTTACAGGGGGCCAGCGAAAAACTGTTTTTT. Looking up the rest from reference TRBV27 and TRBJ1-4 gives the full variable domain: EAQVTQNPRYLITVTGKKLTVTCSQNMNHEYMSWYRQDPGLGLRQIYYSMNVEVTDKGDVPEGYKVSRKEKRNFPLILESPSPNQTSLYFCASSQTLQGASEKLFFGSGTQLSVL.